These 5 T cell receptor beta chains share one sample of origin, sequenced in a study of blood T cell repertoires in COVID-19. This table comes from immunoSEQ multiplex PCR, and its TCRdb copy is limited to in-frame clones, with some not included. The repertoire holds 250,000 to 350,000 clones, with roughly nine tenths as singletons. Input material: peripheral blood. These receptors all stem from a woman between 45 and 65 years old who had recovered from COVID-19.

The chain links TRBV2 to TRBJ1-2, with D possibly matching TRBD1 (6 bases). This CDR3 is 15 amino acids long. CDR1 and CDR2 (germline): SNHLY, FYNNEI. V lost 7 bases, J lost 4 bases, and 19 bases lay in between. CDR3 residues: CASTPPGARTYGYTF. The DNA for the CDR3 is TGTGCCAGCACCCCCCCAGGGGCTAGGACCTATGGCTACACCTTC.

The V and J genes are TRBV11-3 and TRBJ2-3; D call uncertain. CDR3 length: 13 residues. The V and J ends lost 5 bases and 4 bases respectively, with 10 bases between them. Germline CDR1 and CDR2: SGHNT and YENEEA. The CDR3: CASSQEQPDTQYF. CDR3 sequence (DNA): TGTGCCAGCAGCCAGGAACAGCCAGATACGCAGTATTTT.

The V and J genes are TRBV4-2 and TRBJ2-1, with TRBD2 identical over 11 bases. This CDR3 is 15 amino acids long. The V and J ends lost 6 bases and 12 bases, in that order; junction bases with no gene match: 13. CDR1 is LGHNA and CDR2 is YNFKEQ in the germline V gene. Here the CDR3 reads CASSYTSGGRRRQFF. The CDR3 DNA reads TGTGCCAGCAGTTATACTAGCGGGGGCAGGCGGCGGCAGTTCTTC.

Here the CDR3 reads CASSLYGSGEYEQYF. The CDR3 DNA follows: TGTGCCAGCAGCTTATATGGTAGCGGGGAGTACGAGCAGTACTTC. The gene calls are TRBV7-3 and TRBJ2-7, with 8 bases that match TRBD2. V shed 2 bases, J shed 4 bases, and the junction held 7 bases outside the gene matches. This CDR3 is built from 15 residues. Germline CDR1 reads SGHTA; CDR2 reads FQGTGA.

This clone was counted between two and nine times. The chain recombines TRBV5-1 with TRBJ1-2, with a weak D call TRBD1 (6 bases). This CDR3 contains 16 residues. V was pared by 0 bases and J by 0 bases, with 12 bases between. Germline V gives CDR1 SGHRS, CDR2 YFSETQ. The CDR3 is CASSLGQVPSNYGYTF. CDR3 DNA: TGCGCCAGCAGCTTGGGACAGGTTCCATCTAACTATGGCTACACCTTC.